This T cell receptor (beta chain) was identified during a study of T-cell memory formation after mild COVID-19. Trimming shortened V by 4 bases and J by 0 bases, and 14 bases separated the two germline ends. This CDR3 has 16 amino acids. The germline V gene has CDR1 SGDLS and CDR2 YYNGEE. TCRdb ran MiXCR on the 5' RACE reads and lists one entry per CDR3 protein. The table lists under 200,000 distinct CDR3 sequences, 11% of them singletons, with 3.5% to 4.5% in the top ten. This clonotype was counted many times. The source is a young man who had mild COVID-19 (a few samples of this study predate the infection). Cell type and time point are not known. The gene calls are TRBV9 and TRBJ2-4; possible D gene TRBD1, 6 bases. Sequencing input: PBMCs or a T cell subset sorted from them (not recorded which). In nucleotides, the CDR3 is TGTGCCAGCAGCTCTATGACAGGACTAGCCAAAAACATTCAGTACTTC. Protein product: CASSSMTGLAKNIQYF.